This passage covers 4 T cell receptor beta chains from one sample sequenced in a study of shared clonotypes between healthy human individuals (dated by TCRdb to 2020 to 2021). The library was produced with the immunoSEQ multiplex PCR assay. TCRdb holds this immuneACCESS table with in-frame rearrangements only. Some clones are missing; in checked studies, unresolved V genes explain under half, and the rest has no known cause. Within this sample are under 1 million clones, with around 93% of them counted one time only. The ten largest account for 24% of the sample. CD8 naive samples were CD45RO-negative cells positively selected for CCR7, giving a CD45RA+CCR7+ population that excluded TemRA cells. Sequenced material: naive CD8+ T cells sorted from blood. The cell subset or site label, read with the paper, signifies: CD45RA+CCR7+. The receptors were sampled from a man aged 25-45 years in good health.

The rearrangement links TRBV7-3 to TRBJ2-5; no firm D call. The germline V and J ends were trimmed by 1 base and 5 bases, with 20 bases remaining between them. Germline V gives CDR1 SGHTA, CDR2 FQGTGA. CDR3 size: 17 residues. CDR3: CASSLNSGRPPGETQYF. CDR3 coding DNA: TGTGCCAGCAGCTTAAACTCCGGCAGGCCGCCCGGGGAGACCCAGTACTTC.

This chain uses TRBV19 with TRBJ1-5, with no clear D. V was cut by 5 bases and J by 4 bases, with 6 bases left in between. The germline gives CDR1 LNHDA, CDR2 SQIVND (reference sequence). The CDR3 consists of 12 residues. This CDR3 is CASSVLNQPQHF. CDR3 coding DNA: TGTGCCAGTAGTGTACTGAATCAGCCCCAGCATTTT.

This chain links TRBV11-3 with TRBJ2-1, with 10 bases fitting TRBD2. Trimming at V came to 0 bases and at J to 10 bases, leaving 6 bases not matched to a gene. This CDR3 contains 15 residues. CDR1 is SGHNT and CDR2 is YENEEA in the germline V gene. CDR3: CASSLETSGHPEQFF. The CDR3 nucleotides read TGTGCCAGCAGCTTAGAGACTAGCGGGCACCCCGAGCAGTTCTTC.

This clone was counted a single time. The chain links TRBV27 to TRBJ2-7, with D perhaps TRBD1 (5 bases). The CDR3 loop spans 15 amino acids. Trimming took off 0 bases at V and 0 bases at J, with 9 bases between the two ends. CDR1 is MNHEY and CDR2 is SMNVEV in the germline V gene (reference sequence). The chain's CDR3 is CASSLSPDISYEQYF. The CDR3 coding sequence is TGTGCCAGCAGTTTATCCCCGGACATCTCCTACGAGCAGTACTTC.